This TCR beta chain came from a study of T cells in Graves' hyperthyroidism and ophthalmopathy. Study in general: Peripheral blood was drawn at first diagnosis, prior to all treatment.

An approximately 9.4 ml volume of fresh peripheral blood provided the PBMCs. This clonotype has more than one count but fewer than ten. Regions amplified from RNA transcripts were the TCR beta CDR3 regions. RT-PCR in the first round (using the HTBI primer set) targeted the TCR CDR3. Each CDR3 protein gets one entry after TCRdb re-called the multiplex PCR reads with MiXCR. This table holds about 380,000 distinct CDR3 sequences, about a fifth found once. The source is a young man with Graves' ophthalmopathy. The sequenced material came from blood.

CDR3 region: CATSDAGSSYEQYF. The DNA of the CDR3 is TGTGCCACCAGTGACGCCGGGTCCTCCTACGAGCAGTACTTC. The chain recombines TRBV24-1 with TRBJ2-7; no clear D gene. Germline values: CDR1 KGHDR, CDR2 SFDVKD. The length of the CDR3 is 14 residues. The V and J ends lost 4 bases and 0 bases respectively, with 9 bases between them.